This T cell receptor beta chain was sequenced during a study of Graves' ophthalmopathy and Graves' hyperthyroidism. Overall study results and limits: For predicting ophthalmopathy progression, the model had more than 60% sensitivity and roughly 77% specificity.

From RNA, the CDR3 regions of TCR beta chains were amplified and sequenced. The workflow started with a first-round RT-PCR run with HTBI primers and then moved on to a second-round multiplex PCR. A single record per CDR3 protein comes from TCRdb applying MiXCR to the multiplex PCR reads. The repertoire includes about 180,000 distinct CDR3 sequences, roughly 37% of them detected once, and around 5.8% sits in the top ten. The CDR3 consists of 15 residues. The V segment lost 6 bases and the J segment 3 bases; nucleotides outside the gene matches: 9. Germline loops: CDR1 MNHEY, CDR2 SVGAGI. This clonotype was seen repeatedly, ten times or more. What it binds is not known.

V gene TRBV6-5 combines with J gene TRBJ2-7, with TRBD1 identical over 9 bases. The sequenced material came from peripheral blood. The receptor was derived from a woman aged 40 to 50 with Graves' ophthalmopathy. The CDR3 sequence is CASRIRDRANYEQYF. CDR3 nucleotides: TGTGCCAGCAGGATCCGGGACAGGGCAAACTACGAGCAGTACTTC.